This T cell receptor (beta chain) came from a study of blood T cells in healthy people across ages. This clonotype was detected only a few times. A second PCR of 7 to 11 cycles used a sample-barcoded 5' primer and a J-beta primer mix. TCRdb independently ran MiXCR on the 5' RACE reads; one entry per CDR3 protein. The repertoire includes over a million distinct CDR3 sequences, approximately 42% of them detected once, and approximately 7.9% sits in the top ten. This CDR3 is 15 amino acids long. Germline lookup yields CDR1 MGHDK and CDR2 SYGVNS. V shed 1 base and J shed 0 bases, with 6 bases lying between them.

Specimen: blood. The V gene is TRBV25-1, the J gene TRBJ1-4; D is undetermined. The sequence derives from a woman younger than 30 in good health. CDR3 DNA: TGTGCCAGCAGTGAATTCTCCGCAACTAATGAAAAACTGTTTTTT. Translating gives CASSEFSATNEKLFF.